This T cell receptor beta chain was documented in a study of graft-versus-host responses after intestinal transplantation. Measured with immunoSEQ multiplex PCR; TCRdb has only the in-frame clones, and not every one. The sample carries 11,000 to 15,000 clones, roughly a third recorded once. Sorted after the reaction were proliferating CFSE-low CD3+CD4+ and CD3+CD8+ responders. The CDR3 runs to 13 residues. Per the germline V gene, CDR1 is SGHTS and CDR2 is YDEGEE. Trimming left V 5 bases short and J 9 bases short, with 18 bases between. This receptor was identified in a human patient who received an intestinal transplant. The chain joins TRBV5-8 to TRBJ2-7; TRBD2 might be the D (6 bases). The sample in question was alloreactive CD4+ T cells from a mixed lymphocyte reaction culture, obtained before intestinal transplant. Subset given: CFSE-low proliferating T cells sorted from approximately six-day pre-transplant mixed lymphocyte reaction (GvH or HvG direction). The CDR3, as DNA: TGTGCCAGCAGTTCAACGGGGGAAATCGGGCAGTACTTC. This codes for CASSSTGEIGQYF.